The 19 T cell receptor beta chains given below trace back to one sample, sequenced in a study of shared clonotypes between healthy human individuals. Method: immunoSEQ multiplex PCR; TCRdb's copy keeps in-frame clones and lacks some. The sample has around 1.9 million clones; approximately 94% are singletons. Terminally differentiated effector memory CD45RA+ cells were left out of the naive CD8 fraction, which was CD45RO-negative and positively selected for CCR7. Sequenced sample: naive CD8+ T cells from PBMCs. These receptor sequences come from a man aged 18 to 30 in good health. Some clones in this sample may be carry-over from other donors' samples.

V and J are TRBV19 and TRBJ1-5; D is uncertain. Germline CDR1 LNHDA, CDR2 SQIVND (reference sequence). The CDR3 is 13 residues long. V was cut by 3 bases and J by 7 bases, with 10 bases left in between. CDR3 nucleotide sequence: TGTGCCAGTAGTATCTCCCCAGGACAGCCCCAGCATTTT. This translates into CASSISPGQPQHF. The full variable domain, completed using reference TRBV19 and TRBJ1-5, is DGGITQSPKYLFRKEGQNVTLSCEQNLNHDAMYWYRQDPGQGLRLIYYSQIVNDFQKGDIAEGYSVSREKKESFPLTVTSAQKNPTAFYLCASSISPGQPQHFGDGTRLSIL.

The chain has TRBV9 and TRBJ2-2; TRBD2 agrees at 8 bases. CDR3 length: 16 amino acids. CDR1 is SGDLS, CDR2 YYNGEE, per germline. The ends lost 3 bases at V and 6 bases at J; junction bases unmatched: 10. The CDR3 nucleotides are TGTGCCAGCAGCGCGAGGACTAGCTCCGGCTCCGGGGAGCTGTTTTTT. As protein: CASSARTSSGSGELFF.

The chain employs TRBV4-2 and TRBJ2-7, with a possible D match to TRBD2 (7 bases). V lost 1 base, J lost 6 bases, and 19 bases lay in between. CDR3 length equals 16 residues. Germline V gene data show CDR1 as LGHNA and CDR2 as YNFKEQ. As DNA, the CDR3 is TGTGCCAGCAGCCAAGTTGACGTTCGGGGGGCCGGCGAGCAGTACTTC. Amino acid sequence: CASSQVDVRGAGEQYF.

The V gene is TRBV4-2, the J gene TRBJ1-6; TRBD1 might be the D (5 bases). Germline values: CDR1 LGHNA, CDR2 YNFKEQ. This CDR3 region has 16 residues. The V and J ends lost 1 base and 10 bases respectively, with 17 bases between them. CDR3 bases: TGTGCCAGCAGCCAAGCTGACACGGATTGGGGGTCACCCCTCCACTTT. This gives the protein CASSQADTDWGSPLHF.

The rearrangement joins TRBV7-9 to TRBJ2-1; 10 bases line up with TRBD1. V trimming: 5 bases; J trimming: 4 bases; junction bases outside the gene matches: 5. The CDR3 totals 15 residues. Germline V lookup: CDR1 SEHNR, CDR2 FQNEAQ (reference sequence). The DNA for the CDR3 is TGTGCCAGCAGCACCGGGACAGGGGCTTACAATGAGCAGTTCTTC. Protein: CASSTGTGAYNEQFF. Full variable domain (outside the CDR3, taken from reference TRBV7-9 and TRBJ2-1): DTGVSQNPRHKITKRGQNVTFRCDPISEHNRLYWYRQTLGQGPEFLTYFQNEAQLEKSRLLSDRFSAERPKGSFSTLEIQRTEQGDSAMYLCASSTGTGAYNEQFFGPGTRLTVL.

This clone was found a few times. The CDR3 bases are TGCGCCAGCAGCGTGGGGGACAGCCACTACGAGCAGTACTTC. It specifies CASSVGDSHYEQYF. The chain uses TRBV5-1 and TRBJ2-7; 7 positions agree with TRBD1. This CDR3 is built from 14 residues. J gave up 3 bases and V 4 bases, and 7 bases lay outside the gene matches. From germline, CDR1 is SGHRS and CDR2 YFSETQ.

The V and J genes are TRBV9 and TRBJ2-3, with 8 bases that match TRBD2. CDR1 is SGDLS, CDR2 YYNGEE, per germline. This CDR3 is 14 amino acids long. With V trimmed by 4 bases and J by 9 bases, 10 bases remained unmatched. CDR3 amino acids: CASSPFGPSGTQYF. CDR3 coding DNA: TGTGCCAGCAGCCCTTTCGGGCCTAGCGGGACGCAGTATTTT.

The chain uses TRBV5-1 and TRBJ2-1, with 8 bases lining up with TRBD2. The CDR3 is made up of 16 amino acids. Unmatched junction bases numbered 12, after V lost 4 bases and J lost 6 bases. Germline V gene lookup returns CDR1 SGHRS and CDR2 YFSETQ. In DNA form, the CDR3 reads TGCGCCAGCAGCGGAGGGGAGCGGGAGCATAGCAATGAGCAGTTCTTC. This encodes CASSGGEREHSNEQFF.

This clone showed up just once. The chain carries TRBV7-6 and TRBJ2-7; no clear D. Germline CDR1 SGHVS, CDR2 FNYEAQ. Trimming took off 5 bases at V and 2 bases at J, with 16 bases between the two ends. CDR3 size: 15 residues. The CDR3 protein is CASSQRFTGTYEQYF. The CDR3 coding sequence is TGTGCCAGCAGCCAGAGGTTTACGGGCACCTACGAGCAGTACTTC.

The V gene is TRBV6-6, the J gene TRBJ1-2, with a weak D call TRBD1 (5 bases). The V end was cut by 0 bases, the J end by 6 bases, with 11 bases between. CDR1 is MNHNY, CDR2 SVGAGI, per germline (reference sequence). The CDR3 loop spans 14 amino acids. CDR3 in amino acids: CASSYSRGYDGYTF. CDR3 DNA: TGTGCCAGCAGTTACTCCCGGGGCTACGATGGCTACACCTTC.

This chain links TRBV27 with TRBJ2-1; tentatively, D is TRBD1 (5 bases). This CDR3 has 13 residues. Germline values: CDR1 MNHEY, CDR2 SMNVEV (reference sequence). Between the trimmed V and J ends, which lost 2 bases and 9 bases, there was a span of 11 bases. The CDR3 sequence: CASSLGGAAEQFF. For the CDR3, the DNA is TGTGCCAGCAGTTTAGGTGGGGCAGCTGAGCAGTTCTTC.

The rearrangement links TRBV5-6 to TRBJ2-7, with a tentative D call TRBD1 (5 bases). The V gene's germline CDR1 is SGHDT and CDR2 YYEEEE. V was trimmed by 4 bases and J by 2 bases, leaving 13 bases between them. The CDR3 spans 14 residues. The DNA for the CDR3 is TGTGCCAGCAGCCCCAAGGACATTGCCTACGAGCAGTACTTC. This codes for CASSPKDIAYEQYF.

In nucleotides, the CDR3 is TGTGCCAGCAGCGTGAAGGCGGGGGGCTACCAGGACACTGAAGCTTTCTTT. Encoded protein: CASSVKAGGYQDTEAFF. The chain uses TRBV9 and TRBJ1-1; a weak D match, TRBD1 (6 bases). The CDR3 is made up of 17 amino acids. Trimming shortened V by 2 bases and J by 3 bases, and 20 bases separated the two germline ends. Per germline, CDR1 SGDLS and CDR2 YYNGEE.

This clone turned up a few times. The rearrangement uses TRBV2 and TRBJ2-1, with TRBD1 identical over 9 bases. Germline V gives CDR1 SNHLY, CDR2 FYNNEI. CDR3 length equals 14 residues. Trimming cost V 9 bases and J 4 bases; bases outside gene matches: 7. The CDR3 here is CASLPGQGYNEQFF. CDR3 in DNA: TGTGCCAGTCTTCCGGGACAGGGTTACAATGAGCAGTTCTTC.

The rearrangement links TRBV5-4 to TRBJ2-7; D is possibly TRBD1 (6 bases). Germline V CDR1 and CDR2: SGHNT, YYREEE (reference sequence). Trimming removed 1 base at V and 6 bases at J, with 14 bases between. This CDR3 is built from 14 residues. The CDR3 region has the DNA TGTGCCAGCAGCTTGCGACAGGCCTCCGGCGAGCAGTACTTC. This translates into CASSLRQASGEQYF.

The genes are TRBV28 and TRBJ2-7; 8 bases fit TRBD2. The J segment lost 3 bases and the V segment lost 10 bases, leaving 8 bases of the junction unmatched. In germline, CDR1 is MDHEN, CDR2 SYDVKM. The CDR3 is 13 residues long. The CDR3 nucleotides are TGTGCCATTAGGGCGAGCGGGAGCTACGAGCAGTACTTC. Its protein product is CAIRASGSYEQYF.

J is TRBJ2-1 and V is TRBV27; 9 bases are shared with TRBD1. The trim removed 5 bases at V and 4 bases at J, leaving 6 bases unmatched. Looked up from germline, CDR1 is MNHEY and CDR2 is SMNVEV (reference sequence). The length of the CDR3 is 15 residues. The CDR3 DNA reads TGTGCCAGCAGTCTAGGGACAGGGATTTACAATGAGCAGTTCTTC. Translating gives CASSLGTGIYNEQFF.

DNA of the CDR3: TGCAGCGTTGAAGGGGGGCACGCTGAAGCTTTCTTT. This codes for CSVEGGHAEAFF. The gene calls are TRBV29-1 and TRBJ1-1; perhaps TRBD1 as D (6 bases). Germline lookup yields CDR1 SQVTM and CDR2 ANQGSEA. The CDR3 consists of 12 residues. With 1 base removed from V and 6 bases from J, the gap between germline ends came to 9 bases. Drawing the rest from reference TRBV29-1 and TRBJ1-1, the complete variable domain is SAVISQKPSRDICQRGTSLTIQCQVDSQVTMMFWYRQQPGQSLTLIATANQGSEATYESGFVIDKFPISRPNLTFSTLTVSNMSPEDSSIYLCSVEGGHAEAFFGQGTRLTVV.

V is TRBV10-3 and J is TRBJ2-1, with D perhaps TRBD2 (6 bases). Trimming removed 3 bases at V and 10 bases at J, with 22 bases between. CDR3 length: 16 amino acids. Looked up from germline, CDR1 is ENHRY and CDR2 is SYGVKD. CDR3 bases: TGTGCCATCAGTGAAACCGGAGGGTATTCGGGCCCAGAGCAGTTCTTC. It specifies CAISETGGYSGPEQFF.